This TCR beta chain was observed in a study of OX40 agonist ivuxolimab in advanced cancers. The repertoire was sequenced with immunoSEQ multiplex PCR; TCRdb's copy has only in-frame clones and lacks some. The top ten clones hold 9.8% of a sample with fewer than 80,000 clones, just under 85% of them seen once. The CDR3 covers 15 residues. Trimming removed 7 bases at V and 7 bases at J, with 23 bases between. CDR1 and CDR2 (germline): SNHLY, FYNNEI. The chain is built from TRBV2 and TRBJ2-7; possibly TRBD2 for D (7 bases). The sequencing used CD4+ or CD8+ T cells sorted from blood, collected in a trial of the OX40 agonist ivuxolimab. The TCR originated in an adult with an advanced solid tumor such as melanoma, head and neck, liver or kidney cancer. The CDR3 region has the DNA TGTGCCAGCAACAGAAGGTGGGACACCGGGGGGGAGCAGTACTTC. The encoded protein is CASNRRWDTGGEQYF.